This T cell receptor (beta chain) comes out of a study of post-analysis software for immune sequencing data. The CDR3 runs 14 residues. Trimming took off 4 bases at V and 5 bases at J, with 14 bases between the two ends. The germline V gene encodes CDR1 MNHEY and CDR2 SVGEGT. Built from TCR beta cDNA, the libraries had unique molecular identifiers in them. TCRdb fed the PCR reads into MiXCR, producing one record per CDR3 protein. The sample contains some 800,000 distinct CDR3 sequences, 40% to 55% of which appear only once. This clonotype turned up a few times. The target antigen is unknown. Overall study findings and caveats: Patients had higher frequencies than controls of roughly five TRBV segments, including TRBV5-6, TRBV5-1 and TRBV20-1.

This clonotype was obtained from a girl between 10 and 17 years old with multiple sclerosis. The sample was blood. The V call is TRBV6-2 or TRBV6-3, the J call TRBJ2-5; weak D call: TRBD1 (6 bases). CDR3 sequence: CASSLDSSGETQYF. CDR3 sequence (DNA): TGTGCCAGCAGTTTGGACAGCTCGGGGGAGACCCAGTACTTC.